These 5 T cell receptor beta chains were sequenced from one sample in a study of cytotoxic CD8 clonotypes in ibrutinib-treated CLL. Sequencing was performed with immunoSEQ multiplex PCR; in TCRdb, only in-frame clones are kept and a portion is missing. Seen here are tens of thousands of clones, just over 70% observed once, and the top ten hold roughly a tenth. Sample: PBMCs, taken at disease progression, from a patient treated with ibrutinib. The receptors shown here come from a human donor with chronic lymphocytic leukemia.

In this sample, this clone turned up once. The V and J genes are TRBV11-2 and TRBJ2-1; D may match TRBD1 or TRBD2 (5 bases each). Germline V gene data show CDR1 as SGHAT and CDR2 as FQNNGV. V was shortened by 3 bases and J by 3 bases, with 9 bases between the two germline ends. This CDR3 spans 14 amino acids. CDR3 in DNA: TGTGCCAGCAGCTTCTGGGACGGCTACAATGAGCAGTTCTTC. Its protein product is CASSFWDGYNEQFF.

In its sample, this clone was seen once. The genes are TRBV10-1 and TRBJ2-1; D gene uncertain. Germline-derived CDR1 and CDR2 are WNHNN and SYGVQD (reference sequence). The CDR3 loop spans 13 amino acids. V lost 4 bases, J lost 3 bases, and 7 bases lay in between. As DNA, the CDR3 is TGCGCCAGCAGTGCTGCCAGCTACAATGAGCAGTTCTTC. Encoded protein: CASSAASYNEQFF.

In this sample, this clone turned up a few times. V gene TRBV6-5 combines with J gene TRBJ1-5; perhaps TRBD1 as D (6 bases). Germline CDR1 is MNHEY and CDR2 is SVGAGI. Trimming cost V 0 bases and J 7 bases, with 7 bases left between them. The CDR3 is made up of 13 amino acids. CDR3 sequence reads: CASSYSGQQPQHF. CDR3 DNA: TGTGCCAGCAGTTACTCTGGACAGCAGCCCCAGCATTTT.

The CDR3, as DNA: TGTGCTAGTGGTTCCTCTGAGGGGGGGACCACAGATACGCAGTATTTT. As protein: CASGSSEGGTTDTQYF. The J gene is TRBJ2-3, the V gene TRBV12-5; D may be TRBD2 (7 bases). V shed 4 bases and J shed 2 bases, with 16 bases lying between them. Per germline, CDR1 LGHNT and CDR2 FRNRAP. CDR3 length: 16 amino acids.

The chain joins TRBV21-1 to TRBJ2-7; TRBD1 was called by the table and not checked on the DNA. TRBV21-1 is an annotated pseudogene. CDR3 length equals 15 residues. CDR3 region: CASITTPGDDYEQYF. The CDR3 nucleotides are TGTGCCAGCATCACAACGCCAGGGGATGACTACGAGCAGTACTTC.